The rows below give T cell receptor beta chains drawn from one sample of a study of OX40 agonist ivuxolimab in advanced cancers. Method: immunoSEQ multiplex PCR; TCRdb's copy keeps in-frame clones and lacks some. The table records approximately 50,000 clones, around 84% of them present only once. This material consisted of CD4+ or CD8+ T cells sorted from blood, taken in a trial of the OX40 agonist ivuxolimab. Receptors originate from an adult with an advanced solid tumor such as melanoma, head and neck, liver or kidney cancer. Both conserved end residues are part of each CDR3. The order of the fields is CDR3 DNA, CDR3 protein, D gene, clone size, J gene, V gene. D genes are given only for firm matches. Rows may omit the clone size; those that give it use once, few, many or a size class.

TGTGCCAGCAGCTTACGACAGGGAATAAAGGAGTACTTC CASSLRQGIKEYF TRBD1 NA TRBJ2-7 TRBV7-9
TGTGCCAGCAGCTTCGGGACTAGCGGGAGTGCTAAGGAGCAGTACTTC CASSFGTSGSAKEQYF TRBD2 NA TRBJ2-7 TRBV7-2
TGCGCCAGCAGCCGACCTCCGGGGTACGAGCAGTACTTC CASSRPPGYEQYF NA once TRBJ2-7 TRBV7-3
TGTGCCAGCAGCTTAGACCCCAGCGGTGGCTACACCTTC CASSLDPSGGYTF NA few TRBJ1-2 TRBV11-2
TGTGCCAGCAGCCGGGCGGGGGGAGGCCTCAAAAATGAGCAGTTCTTC CASSRAGGGLKNEQFF TRBD2 NA TRBJ2-1 TRBV7-3
TGTGCCAGCAGCCAAGTACCAGTCTATGGCTACACCTTC CASSQVPVYGYTF NA few TRBJ1-2 TRBV14
TGTGCCAGCAGCACGGGACTAGGGGCCCTAAATGAGCAGTTCTTC CASSTGLGALNEQFF TRBD2 NA TRBJ2-1 TRBV6-5
TGCGCCAGCAGCCCCGTGCCTATTGGTAGACTTAACTATGGCTACACCTTC CASSPVPIGRLNYGYTF NA NA TRBJ1-2 TRBV5-1
TGTGCCAGCACCCGACAGGCAACTAATGAAAAACTGTTTTTT CASTRQATNEKLFF NA NA TRBJ1-4 TRBV5-6
TGTGCCAGCAGCTGGACCGGGACAGGGGATGGCTACACCTTC CASSWTGTGDGYTF TRBD1 NA TRBJ1-2 TRBV7-9
TGTGCCAGCAGCACCCGGACAGGTATCACTGAAGCTTTCTTT CASSTRTGITEAFF TRBD1 few TRBJ1-1 TRBV7-3
TGTGCCAGCAGCTTAGGGTGGTCCTCTGGAAACACCATATATTTT CASSLGWSSGNTIYF NA NA TRBJ1-3 TRBV7-8
TGTGCCAGCAGCGAAAGTCCGAAAAACCCCAGAACACCCGGGGAGCTGTTTTTT CASSESPKNPRTPGELFF NA NA TRBJ2-2 TRBV21-1
TGTGCCAGCAGCTTAACGCCGAACACCGGGGAGCTGTTTTTT CASSLTPNTGELFF NA NA TRBJ2-2 TRBV7-6
TGTGCCACCAGCAGACGACTAGCGGGCAATGAGCAGTTCTTC CATSRRLAGNEQFF TRBD2 NA TRBJ2-1 TRBV15
TGTGCCAGCAGCGTAGTGCGGGGGGGGACCGGCACAGATACGCAGTATTTT CASSVVRGGTGTDTQYF TRBD2 once TRBJ2-3 TRBV9
TGTGCCAGCAGTGAAGGGCTGGGACAGCACTACGAGCAGTACTTC CASSEGLGQHYEQYF TRBD1 once TRBJ2-7 TRBV6-1
TGTGCCAGCAGTCTTAACACCGGGGAGCTGTTTTTT CASSLNTGELFF NA NA TRBJ2-2 TRBV27
TGTGCCAGCAGTGACTCAGGCTTCACAGATACGCAGTATTTT CASSDSGFTDTQYF NA NA TRBJ2-3 TRBV6-4
TGTGCCAGCAGTTTATCGCAGGGTATAGGCTCCGTTGATCAGCCCCAGCATTTT CASSLSQGIGSVDQPQHF NA NA TRBJ1-5 TRBV28
TGCGCCAGCAGCTTTTTACAGGGAGGAGCCGGGGAGCTGTTTTTT CASSFLQGGAGELFF NA NA TRBJ2-2 TRBV5-1
TGTGCCAGCAGTCCCCCCAGGGGCTCTGGGGCCAACGTCCTGACTTTC CASSPPRGSGANVLTF NA once TRBJ2-6 TRBV28
TGTGCCAGCAGCACAGGGGTTGGCACTGAAGCTTTCTTT CASSTGVGTEAFF TRBD1 few TRBJ1-1 TRBV7-7
TGTGCCAGCAGAGGGGAGTGGAATCAGCCCCAGCATTTT CASRGEWNQPQHF NA once TRBJ1-5 TRBV6-5
TGTGCCAGCAGCCCACCGGGACTAGCGGTTAATGAGCAGTTCTTC CASSPPGLAVNEQFF TRBD2 NA TRBJ2-1 TRBV14
TGTGCCAGCAGTCGGACAGCTAATAATGAAAAACTGTTTTTT CASSRTANNEKLFF NA NA TRBJ1-4 TRBV6-5
TGTGCCAGCAGCGCCGCAGGGGGCGAGGGCTATGGCTACACCTTC CASSAAGGEGYGYTF TRBD1 NA TRBJ1-2 TRBV7-9
TGTGCCAGCTCAACAGAAAACAGGGCTAACACTGAAGCTTTCTTT CASSTENRANTEAFF NA NA TRBJ1-1 TRBV18
TGTGCCAGCAGCTTTCTCCAAATCAGACTAGCGGCACAAGAGACCCAGTACTTC CASSFLQIRLAAQETQYF TRBD2 NA TRBJ2-5 TRBV5-5
TGTGCCAGCAGCTCCGGGACTAGCGGCTACAATGAGCAGTTCTTC CASSSGTSGYNEQFF TRBD2 NA TRBJ2-1 TRBV7-6
TGCGCCAGCGCCTTGATTAGCGGGGCATCTCAAGAGACCCAGTACTTC CASALISGASQETQYF TRBD2 NA TRBJ2-5 TRBV5-1
TGTGCCAGCAGTTACGAAAAGGGGGCGAGGAAACTGTTTTTT CASSYEKGARKLFF TRBD1 NA TRBJ1-4 TRBV6-5
TGCGCCAGCAGCTTGGACAGCAGTACTACCGGGGAGCTGTTTTTT CASSLDSSTTGELFF NA NA TRBJ2-2 TRBV5-1
TGTGCCACCAGCAGAGGGGGCGTTCCCCCAGCTTTCTTT CATSRGGVPPAFF NA NA TRBJ1-1 TRBV15
TGTGCCAGCAGCTTAGCGGTCCAACGCCGCACAGATACGCAGTATTTT CASSLAVQRRTDTQYF NA NA TRBJ2-3 TRBV7-6
TGTGCCAGTAGTATGGGCAGACAAGAGACCCAGTACTTC CASSMGRQETQYF NA NA TRBJ2-5 TRBV19
TGTGCCAGCAGCCCCTCGACAGGGCAGCCCCAGCATTTT CASSPSTGQPQHF TRBD1 NA TRBJ1-5 TRBV9
TGTGCCAGCAGCTTTGTTGGACAGATATCCTACGAGCAGTACTTC CASSFVGQISYEQYF NA NA TRBJ2-7 TRBV12-1
TGTGCCAGCAGTTCGAGACAGGGTAGGTCTTTCTTT CASSSRQGRSFF TRBD1 once TRBJ1-1 TRBV27
TGTGCCAGCAGCTCGCACCCGGGGACAGGGGGCCCATACTATGGCTACACCTTC CASSSHPGTGGPYYGYTF TRBD1 NA TRBJ1-2 TRBV7-9
TGTGCCAGCTCAATGGGGACGAACACTGAAGCTTTCTTT CASSMGTNTEAFF NA NA TRBJ1-1 TRBV18
TGTGCCAGCAGCTTAGGACTAGCGGGAGGCACCGGGGAGCTGTTTTTT CASSLGLAGGTGELFF TRBD2 NA TRBJ2-2 TRBV7-3
TGTGCCAGCTCACCACTCGTAGCGGGAGAAGATACGCAGTATTTT CASSPLVAGEDTQYF TRBD2 NA TRBJ2-3 TRBV18
TGTGCCAGCAGCTTAGGGGTTGGGGCCAACGTCCTGACTTTC CASSLGVGANVLTF NA NA TRBJ2-6 TRBV11-2
TGTGCCAGCACCCTGCGGGGCACTGGCTACACCTTC CASTLRGTGYTF NA NA TRBJ1-2 TRBV6-6
TGCGCCAGCAGCCCCCCCTTCCGCTCGGGGGGCCGGAACACCGGGGAGCTGTTTTTT CASSPPFRSGGRNTGELFF NA NA TRBJ2-2 TRBV4-1
TGTGCCAGCAGCCGGGGACTAGCGGGAGCCGGGGAGCTGTTTTTT CASSRGLAGAGELFF TRBD2 NA TRBJ2-2 TRBV7-2
TGTGCCAGCAGTGAACGCGGGGCCCAAGGCTACACCTTC CASSERGAQGYTF NA NA TRBJ1-2 TRBV2
TGTGCCAGCACCCCACGGCTCGGGACAGGGGGCAACACTGAAGCTTTCTTT CASTPRLGTGGNTEAFF TRBD1 NA TRBJ1-1 TRBV28
TGTGCCAGCAGCACCCCTTCAAAGGCACCGTTCTTC CASSTPSKAPFF NA NA TRBJ2-1 TRBV7-9
TGTGCCAGCAGCTTGGCATGGACCCAGTACTTC CASSLAWTQYF NA NA TRBJ2-5 TRBV5-8
TGTGCCAGCAGCGCAGACGCGGGGTTAAGCACAGATACGCAGTATTTT CASSADAGLSTDTQYF NA few TRBJ2-3 TRBV7-2
TGTGCCAGCAGCTTGGCCCTAAATCAGCCCCAGCATTTT CASSLALNQPQHF NA NA TRBJ1-5 TRBV5-1
TGTGCCAGCAGCCGGACAGACGGTGACAATGAGCAGTTCTTC CASSRTDGDNEQFF NA NA TRBJ2-1 TRBV7-9
TGCGCCAGCAGTGAAGCCGGGACCTATGGCTACACCTTC CASSEAGTYGYTF NA NA TRBJ1-2 TRBV10-1
TGTGCCAGCAGCTTAGGTATCAGGGATCAGCCCCAGCATTTT CASSLGIRDQPQHF NA NA TRBJ1-5 TRBV7-6
TGTGCCTGGGGACAGGACAGGGGCCGAAATTCACCCCTCCACTTT CAWGQDRGRNSPLHF TRBD1 NA TRBJ1-6 TRBV30
TGTGCCAGCAGTGTACTAGCGGGAGCGACCGGGGAGCTGTTTTTT CASSVLAGATGELFF TRBD2 NA TRBJ2-2 TRBV2
TGTGCCAGCAGTGTAGACAGGGTGAACACTGAAGCTTTCTTT CASSVDRVNTEAFF TRBD1 NA TRBJ1-1 TRBV2
TGTGCCTGGAAATCGACAGGGATATTACTGAACACCGGGGAGCTGTTTTTT CAWKSTGILLNTGELFF TRBD1 NA TRBJ2-2 TRBV30